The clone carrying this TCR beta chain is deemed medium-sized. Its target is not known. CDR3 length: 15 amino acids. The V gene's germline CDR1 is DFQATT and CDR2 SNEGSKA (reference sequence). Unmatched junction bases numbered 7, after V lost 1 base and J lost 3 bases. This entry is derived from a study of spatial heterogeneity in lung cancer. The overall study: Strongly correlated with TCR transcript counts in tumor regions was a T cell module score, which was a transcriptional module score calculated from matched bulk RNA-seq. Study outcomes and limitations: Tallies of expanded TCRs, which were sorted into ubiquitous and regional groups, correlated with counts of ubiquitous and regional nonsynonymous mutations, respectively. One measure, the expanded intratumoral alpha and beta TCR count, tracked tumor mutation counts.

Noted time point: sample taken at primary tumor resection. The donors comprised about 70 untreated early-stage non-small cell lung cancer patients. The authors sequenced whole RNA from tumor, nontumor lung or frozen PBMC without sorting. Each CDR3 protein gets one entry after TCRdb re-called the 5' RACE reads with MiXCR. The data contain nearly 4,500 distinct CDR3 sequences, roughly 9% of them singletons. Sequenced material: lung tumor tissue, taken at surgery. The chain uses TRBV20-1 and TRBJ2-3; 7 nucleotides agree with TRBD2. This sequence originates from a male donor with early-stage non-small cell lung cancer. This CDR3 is CSARGQIAGTDTQYF. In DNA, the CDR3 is TGCAGTGCTAGAGGACAAATAGCGGGTACAGATACGCAGTATTTT.